A single sample gave rise to the 2 T cell receptor beta chains below, sequenced in a study of neoadjuvant anti-PD-1 for oral cavity cancer. Method: immunoSEQ multiplex PCR; TCRdb's copy keeps in-frame clones and lacks some. The data contain about 32,000 clones, around four fifths of them singletons. Noted time point: after neoadjuvant nivolumab, at surgical resection. This material consisted of PBMCs, taken after nivolumab (anti-PD-1) treatment. All receptors derive from a person between 40 and 85 years old with oral cavity squamous cell carcinoma.

The chain recombines TRBV6-1 with TRBJ2-7; the match to TRBD1 covers 7 bases. Per the germline V gene, CDR1 is MNHNS and CDR2 is SASEGT. With V trimmed by 6 bases and J by 0 bases, 5 bases remained unmatched. The CDR3 is made up of 14 amino acids. CDR3 bases: TGTGCCAGCAGGGGACAGCAGACCTCCTACGAGCAGTACTTC. It codes for CASRGQQTSYEQYF.

The V call is TRBV5-4, the J call TRBJ1-2; D not resolved. Germline lookup yields CDR1 SGHNT and CDR2 YYREEE (reference sequence). V was shortened by 4 bases and J by 7 bases, with 11 bases between the two germline ends. This CDR3 has 12 residues. CDR3 loop: CASSGAGSGYTF. The CDR3, as DNA: TGTGCCAGCAGCGGCGCGGGCTCTGGCTACACCTTC.